This TCR beta chain was found in a study of blood T cells in healthy people across ages. Study information: There was about one barcoded beta molecule captured by template switching per two T cells.

Study outcomes and limitations: Both naive CD4+ cell counts and diversity were greater in long-lived donors than in aged donors.

A note on this clonotype: As yet, its antigen is unknown.

Germline CDR1 is SGHKS and CDR2 is YYEKEE (reference sequence). With 4 bases clipped from V and 3 bases from J, the junction kept 10 bases outside the gene matches. This CDR3 has 16 amino acids. Combining a sample-barcoded 5' primer with a J-beta primer mix, a second PCR ran for about 6 to 12 cycles. MiXCR, run by TCRdb on the 5' RACE reads, gives a single entry per CDR3 protein. The sample records around 800,000 distinct CDR3 sequences, roughly 24% being singletons. The sample was also reused in another study, on T cells of mothers and their children.

Sequencing was carried out using blood. This chain connects TRBV5-5 to TRBJ1-3; 7 bases fit TRBD1. This TCR derives from a boy aged 5 to 17 in good health. CDR3 coding DNA: TGTGCCAGCAGCGCCCAAAGGGGGCCCAGTGGAAACACCATATATTTT. Translation gives CASSAQRGPSGNTIYF.